This T cell receptor beta chain appears in the sequencing data of a study of identical twins. TCRdb re-derived calls from the 5' RACE reads in MiXCR, one entry per CDR3 protein. Of 400,000 to 550,000 distinct CDR3 sequences in the sample, 20% to 25% were seen once. Separately, the same data were catalogued under a study of T cells expressing NK-cell markers.

Specimen: CD4+ T cells sorted from blood. This receptor was taken from a woman aged 18-29 years in good health.

The CDR3 nucleotides read TGTGCCAGCAGCCCGAGATTTGCTAACTATGGCTACACCTTC. The encoded protein is CASSPRFANYGYTF. The rearrangement joins TRBV12-3 or TRBV12-4 to TRBJ1-2; unclear D gene. The CDR3 length is 14 residues. With 6 bases removed from V and 0 bases from J, the gap between germline ends came to 11 bases.